Below are 18 T cell receptor beta chains sequenced from a single sample in a study of breast tumors, draining lymph nodes, adjacent tissues. TCRdb recomputed calls from the multiplex PCR reads with MiXCR, one row per CDR3 protein. Of under 85,000 distinct CDR3 sequences in the sample, roughly 20% were seen once. Breast cancer patients provided tissue from their axillary draining lymph nodes. The sequenced material came from axillary lymph node tissue. Receptor source: a female donor with breast cancer. Some clones in this sample may be carry-over from other donors' samples.

Worth noting for this clonotype: This may arise from a read error, as a much more abundant clone is one base away. The J gene is TRBJ2-7, the V gene TRBV6-2 or TRBV6-3; 15 bases fit TRBD2. Germline V gives CDR1 MNHEY, CDR2 SVGEGT. CDR3 size: 18 residues. CDR3 residues: CASTGTSGRKTRSYGQYF. CDR3 coding DNA: TGTGCCAGCACCGGGACTAGCGGGAGGAAAACAAGATCCTACGGGCAGTACTTC.

This clonotype came up many times. This sequence joins TRBV20-1 and TRBJ2-1, with 7 bases that match TRBD1. The CDR3 consists of 14 residues. Germline values: CDR1 DFQATT, CDR2 SNEGSKA (reference sequence). Trimming cost V 6 bases and J 9 bases; bases outside gene matches: 14. CDR3 bases: TGCAGTGCGTACCGGGACAGTCTAATGGCTGAGCAGTTCTTC. This gives the protein CSAYRDSLMAEQFF.

The chain carries TRBV11-2 and TRBJ2-3; D perhaps matches TRBD1 (5 bases). This CDR3 spans 17 amino acids. Trimming stripped 3 bases from V and 0 bases from J, with 16 bases between. The germline gives CDR1 SGHAT, CDR2 FQNNGV. The CDR3 region has the DNA TGTGCCAGCAGCTTGGTTACAGGTGAAACAAGCACAGATACGCAGTATTTT. Amino acid sequence: CASSLVTGETSTDTQYF.

This clonotype came up many times. This sequence joins TRBV20-1 and TRBJ2-7, with 7 bases fitting TRBD2. Trimming at V came to 1 base and at J to 5 bases, leaving 8 bases not matched to a gene. The CDR3 extends over 14 amino acids. CDR1 and CDR2 from the germline V gene are DFQATT and SNEGSKA (reference sequence). CDR3 in amino acids: CSARGIGLEDEQYF. CDR3 DNA: TGCAGTGCTAGAGGAATCGGACTAGAGGACGAGCAGTACTTC.

This clonotype showed up many times. The chain employs TRBV7-8 and TRBJ2-3; 7 bases agree with TRBD2. The CDR3 has 16 residues. V lost 4 bases, J lost 2 bases, and 9 bases stayed unmatched. Germline lookup yields CDR1 SGHVS and CDR2 FQNEAQ. CDR3 protein: CASSSLTSTDTDTQYF. Here the CDR3 DNA reads TGTGCCAGCAGCTCGTTGACTAGCACCGACACAGATACGCAGTATTTT.

The rearrangement uses TRBV12-3 or TRBV12-4 and TRBJ2-7; 7 positions match TRBD2. The CDR3 contains 14 residues. The ends lost 2 bases at V and 7 bases at J; junction bases unmatched: 8. CDR3 residues: CASSLKGGRSEQYF. CDR3 nucleotide sequence: TGTGCCAGCAGTTTAAAGGGAGGGAGGTCGGAGCAGTACTTC.

This clonotype was observed once. This likely comes from a read error, as the CDR3 has no conserved phenylalanine or tryptophan at its end. The gene calls are TRBV5-5 and TRBJ2-7; the match to TRBD1 covers 9 bases. Germline CDR1 and CDR2: SGHKS and YYEKEE (reference sequence). The CDR3 runs 15 residues. CDR3 protein: CAGSLDWTGVYEQYL. CDR3 in DNA: TGTGCCGGCAGCTTGGATTGGACAGGGGTTTACGAGCAGTACCTC.

This clonotype came up many times. The chain links TRBV20-1 to TRBJ2-1; a weak D match, TRBD1 (5 bases). The CDR3 consists of 11 residues. Germline CDR1 reads DFQATT; CDR2 reads SNEGSKA (reference sequence). The germline V and J ends were trimmed by 4 bases and 7 bases, with 8 bases remaining between them. The chain's CDR3 is CSATGKNEQFF. CDR3 in DNA: TGCAGTGCTACAGGGAAAAATGAGCAGTTCTTC.

The sample holds many counts of this clonotype. This sequence joins TRBV4-3 and TRBJ2-7; the D gene is possibly TRBD2 (5 bases). Trimming left V 0 bases short and J 3 bases short, with 9 bases between. The CDR3 totals 14 residues. Germline V CDR1 and CDR2: LGHNA, YSLEER. This CDR3 is CASSQERAGYEQYF. CDR3 DNA sequence: TGCGCCAGCAGCCAAGAGCGCGCGGGCTACGAGCAGTACTTC.

This clonotype was detected many times. This chain connects TRBV4-1 to TRBJ2-5; 8 bases map to TRBD1. CDR3 size: 15 residues. Trimming removed 3 bases from V and 1 base from J; junction bases left unmatched: 4. Germline V gene data show CDR1 as MGHRA and CDR2 as YSYEKL. The CDR3 loop is CASSHSGQVQETQYF. Here the CDR3 DNA reads TGCGCCAGCAGCCATTCGGGACAGGTCCAAGAGACCCAGTACTTC.

This clonotype was seen repeatedly, ten times or more. This chain links TRBV6-6 with TRBJ2-7, with 11 bases lining up with TRBD1. V lost 0 bases, J lost 3 bases, and 1 base stayed unmatched. From germline, CDR1 is MNHNY and CDR2 SVGAGI (reference sequence). CDR3 length: 15 residues. The CDR3 region is CASSYSGQGDYEQYF. In nucleotides, the CDR3 is TGTGCCAGCAGTTACTCGGGACAGGGGGACTACGAGCAGTACTTC.

This clonotype showed up many times. The chain couples TRBV20-1 to TRBJ2-1; maybe TRBD2 (6 bases). Per the germline V gene, CDR1 is DFQATT and CDR2 is SNEGSKA (reference sequence). With 4 bases removed from V and 3 bases from J, the gap between germline ends came to 13 bases. This CDR3 has 14 amino acids. CDR3 region: CSANLQGGYNEQFF. Here the CDR3 DNA reads TGCAGTGCTAATCTTCAGGGAGGCTACAATGAGCAGTTCTTC.

The chain links TRBV5-4 to TRBJ2-5; 9 nucleotides align to TRBD1. The CDR3 consists of 16 residues. V lost 4 bases to trimming and J lost 5 bases; unmatched junction nucleotides: 12. Germline-derived CDR1 and CDR2 are SGHNT and YYREEE (reference sequence). The DNA of the CDR3 is TGTGCCAGCAGCCTATCACCGGGACAGGGAGTGGAGACCCAGTACTTC. It translates to CASSLSPGQGVETQYF.

About this clonotype itself: This clone may be a read error of a much larger clone one base away. This chain uses TRBV28 with TRBJ2-2; no firm D call. The germline gives CDR1 MDHEN, CDR2 SYDVKM. The CDR3 length is 14 residues. V was trimmed by 5 bases and J by 1 base, leaving 8 bases between them. CDR3 in amino acids: CASSGKGNTGELFF. The CDR3 DNA reads as TGTGCCAGCAGTGGTAAGGGGAACACCGGGGAGCTGTTTTTT.

This clonotype was counted at least ten times. The chain links TRBV6-4 to TRBJ2-1; 7 bases align to TRBD1. The CDR3 runs 13 residues. J gave up 7 bases and V 5 bases, and 5 bases lay outside the gene matches. In germline, CDR1 is MRHNA, CDR2 SNTAGT. The CDR3 bases are TGTGCCAGCAGTACGACAGGGTGGAATGAGCAGTTCTTC. Amino acids: CASSTTGWNEQFF.

This clonotype was seen repeatedly, ten times or more. This rearrangement joins TRBV7-9 to TRBJ2-3; 7 bases agree with TRBD1. Losses at the gene ends were 2 bases for V and 1 base for J; bases not matched to a gene: 0. The CDR3 covers 14 residues. CDR1 and CDR2 from the germline V gene are SEHNR and FQNEAQ (reference sequence). CDR3: CASSLQGGTDTQYF. CDR3 nucleotides: TGTGCCAGCAGCTTACAGGGGGGCACAGATACGCAGTATTTT.

On this clonotype itself: This may be a read error, as it is one base from a much larger clone. The chain joins TRBV5-1 to TRBJ2-5, with D perhaps assigned TRBD1 or TRBD2 (5 bases each). Per the germline V gene, CDR1 is SGHRS and CDR2 is YFSETQ. Trimming shortened V by 4 bases and J by 6 bases, and 16 bases separated the two germline ends. The CDR3 contains 14 residues. CDR3 in amino acids: CASSEGPRRKTQYF. The CDR3 DNA reads as TGCGCCAGCAGCGAGGGACCCAGGAGGAAGACCCAGTACTTC. The variable domain in full, completed from reference TRBV5-1 and TRBJ2-5, reads KAGVTQTPRYLIKTRGQQVTLSCSPISGHRSVSWYQQTPGQGLQFLFEYFSETQRNKGNFPGRFSGRQFSNSRSEMNVSTLELGDSALYLCASSEGPRRKTQYFGPGTRLLVL.

A remark on this clonotype: This may be a read error, as it is one base from a much larger clone. This chain uses TRBV6-1 with TRBJ1-5; no clear D gene. The CDR3 spans 14 residues. V shed 5 bases and J shed 7 bases, with 15 bases lying between them. Germline assignment: CDR1 MNHNS and CDR2 SASEGT. CDR3 loop: CASSKRGFSQPQHF. CDR3 sequence (DNA): TGTGCCAGCAGTAAACGGGGATTTTCGCAGCCCCAGCATTTT.